The 13 T cell receptor beta chains given below trace back to one sample, sequenced in a study of blood T cell repertoires in COVID-19 (dated by TCRdb to between 2020 and 2021). Libraries were made using the immunoSEQ multiplex PCR assay. The source is immuneACCESS, and TCRdb retained only in-frame sequences with V and J called. Part of the clones is not carried over; for the studies checked, unresolved V genes explain less than half of this, and the remainder is unexplained. The sample includes about 300,000 clones, with about nine tenths observed a single time. The ten largest clones take up 1.7% of the sample. Material for sequencing was PBMCs or T cells enriched from blood (not recorded which). These receptors all come from a woman between 40 and 55 years old who had recovered from COVID-19.

CDR3 in DNA: TGTGCCAGCAGTTGGGCAGCAAACTATGGCTACACCTTC. Translation: CASSWAANYGYTF. V usage is TRBV27 and J usage is TRBJ1-2; D is uncertain. V lost 4 bases and J lost 2, with 8 bases in between. Germline V gene data show CDR1 as MNHEY and CDR2 as SMNVEV (reference sequence). The CDR3 has 13 amino acids.

This clone was recorded only once. The chain uses TRBV11-2 and TRBJ2-4; possible D gene TRBD2, 6 bases. Germline V gives CDR1 SGHAT, CDR2 FQNNGV. Trimming shortened V by 1 base and J by 10 bases, and 14 bases separated the two germline ends. This CDR3 is 14 amino acids long. As DNA, the CDR3 is TGTGCCAGCAGCTTAGCTTCGGCAGGAGGGATTCAGTACTTC. Translation gives CASSLASAGGIQYF.

The chain recombines TRBV7-3 with TRBJ1-6; D gene ambiguous. CDR3 length equals 14 residues. CDR1 is SGHTA and CDR2 is FQGTGA in the germline V gene. V gave up 5 bases and J gave up 0 bases, with 5 bases separating them. CDR3 in DNA: TGTGCCAGCAGCCTGAGCTCCTATAATTCACCCCTCCACTTT. Protein sequence: CASSLSSYNSPLHF.

This clone appeared once. The chain joins TRBV18 to TRBJ1-2, with 9 bases identical to TRBD1. V trimming: 6 bases; J trimming: 8 bases; junction bases outside the gene matches: 7. There are 13 residues in the CDR3. Germline V CDR1 and CDR2: KGHSH, LQKENI. CDR3 nucleotide sequence: TGTGCCAGCTCCCGCATGGACAGGGGCGGCTACACCTTC. Translation: CASSRMDRGGYTF.

In this sample, this clone turned up once. This chain uses TRBV7-2 with TRBJ1-2, with D hard to call. V was pared by 6 bases and J by 4 bases, with 15 bases between. This CDR3 contains 14 residues. CDR1 is SGHTA and CDR2 is FQGNSA in the germline V gene. CDR3: CASRQIGGPYGYTF. CDR3 DNA sequence: TGTGCCAGCAGGCAAATCGGAGGGCCCTATGGCTACACCTTC.

The chain joins TRBV2 to TRBJ2-7; the match to TRBD1 covers 7 bases. Germline trimming cut 6 bases from V and 0 bases from J; bases unmatched to any gene: 5. CDR1 and CDR2 from the germline V gene are SNHLY and FYNNEI. The CDR3 loop spans 14 amino acids. The CDR3 DNA sequence: TGTGCCAGCAGGGGGGACAGAGCCTCCTACGAGCAGTACTTC. It is translated as CASRGDRASYEQYF. The entire variable domain, with the rest obtained from reference TRBV2 and TRBJ2-7, is as follows: EPEVTQTPSHQVTQMGQEVILRCVPISNHLYFYWYRQILGQKVEFLVSFYNNEISEKSEIFDDQFSVERPDGSNFTLKIRSTKLEDSAMYFCASRGDRASYEQYFGPGTRLTVT.

The rearrangement uses TRBV6-5 and TRBJ1-2; 9 bases align to TRBD1. This CDR3 is built from 14 residues. After removal of 4 bases from V and 4 bases from J, the junction contained 4 bases not matched to a gene. Germline values: CDR1 MNHEY, CDR2 SVGAGI. CDR3 in amino acids: CASSSGTGLYGYTF. The DNA for the CDR3 is TGTGCCAGCAGTTCTGGGACAGGGCTCTATGGCTACACCTTC.

This chain links TRBV15 with TRBJ1-2; D might be TRBD1 (6 bases). The germline gives CDR1 LNHNV, CDR2 YYDKDF (reference sequence). The V end lost 0 bases, the J end lost 4 bases, and 21 bases lay between the germline ends. The CDR3 loop spans 18 amino acids. In nucleotides, the CDR3 is TGTGCCACCAGCAGAGATTACACAGGGATCGGCCCTTCCTATGGCTACACCTTC. Translation gives CATSRDYTGIGPSYGYTF. Combining the CDR3 with reference TRBV15 and TRBJ1-2 gives the whole variable domain DAMVIQNPRYQVTQFGKPVTLSCSQTLNHNVMYWYQQKSSQAPKLLFHYYDKDFNNEADTPDNFQSRRPNTSFCFLDIRSPGLGDTAMYLCATSRDYTGIGPSYGYTFGSGTRLTVV.

The V gene is TRBV15, the J gene TRBJ1-4, with D hard to call. V was trimmed by 0 bases and J by 11 bases, leaving 7 bases between them. Germline V gene data show CDR1 as LNHNV and CDR2 as YYDKDF (reference sequence). The CDR3 runs to 12 residues. CDR3 region: CATSRDRGKLFF. In DNA, the CDR3 is TGTGCCACCAGCAGAGATCGGGGTAAACTGTTTTTT.

This clone was seen only once. In DNA form, the CDR3 reads TGTGCTAGTGGCCTATCCTCTTTCACTGAAGCTTTCTTT. Its translation: CASGLSSFTEAFF. The rearrangement uses TRBV12-5 and TRBJ1-1; no reliable D call. Germline CDR1 LGHNT, CDR2 FRNRAP. The V end lost 6 bases, the J end lost 4 bases, and 12 bases lay between the germline ends. The CDR3 totals 13 residues.

This CDR3 reads CASSPGATTYNEQFF. The CDR3 region has the DNA TGTGCCAGCTCACCTGGGGCTACCACCTACAATGAGCAGTTCTTC. The chain is built from TRBV18 and TRBJ2-1; weak D call: TRBD1 (5 bases). Germline V gene data show CDR1 as KGHSH and CDR2 as LQKENI. This CDR3 has 15 amino acids. V was clipped by 3 bases and J by 2 bases, with 11 bases between them.

This clone showed up just once. V is TRBV19 and J is TRBJ1-2; 8 bases agree with TRBD1. Trimming at V came to 3 bases and at J to 7 bases, leaving 4 bases not matched to a gene. This CDR3 spans 13 amino acids. Germline loops: CDR1 LNHDA, CDR2 SQIVND (reference sequence). CDR3 DNA sequence: TGTGCCAGTAGTATCGACAGGGGCCGTGGCTACACCTTC. Translated: CASSIDRGRGYTF.

The CDR3 sequence is CASSPRQGAYGYTF. CDR3 nucleotides: TGTGCCAGCAGCCCCAGACAGGGGGCCTATGGCTACACCTTC. The genes are TRBV2 and TRBJ1-2; TRBD1 matches at 10 bases. CDR1 and CDR2 from the germline V gene are SNHLY and FYNNEI. V dropped 6 bases and J dropped 4; count of bases not matched to a gene: 5. The CDR3 totals 14 residues.